This T cell receptor beta chain came from a study of identifying expanded T cells in peripheral blood. The CDR3 runs 16 residues. Per germline, CDR1 MGHRA and CDR2 YSYEKL. J gave up 2 bases and V 5 bases, and 8 bases lay outside the gene matches. Here immunoSEQ multiplex PCR was the method, and the copy in TCRdb shows in-frame clones only, minus some. The profile shows 50,000 to 65,000 clones, roughly 87% of them singletons. The origin of this receptor is a person aged 18 to 70 in good health. The specimen was blood. V is TRBV4-1 and J is TRBJ2-7, with 11 bases matching TRBD2. CDR3 sequence reads: CASSWVGTSGTYEQYF. CDR3 sequence (DNA): TGCGCCAGCAGCTGGGTAGGGACTAGCGGAACCTACGAGCAGTACTTC.